The 19 T cell receptor beta chains below come from one sample, sequenced in a study of T-cell reconstitution after alpha-beta-depleted transplantation in children. It was with unique molecular identifiers that the TCRbeta library was prepared. TCRdb re-called the PCR reads through MiXCR, storing one row per CDR3 protein. The sample yields about 180,000 distinct CDR3 sequences, over 8.5% seen once. The material sequenced was PBMCs, taken before TCRalphabeta/CD19-depleted stem cell transplant. The receptors shown here come from a boy aged 2 to 10 with acute myeloid leukemia, due to receive a stem cell transplant.

This clonotype was recorded many times. V gene TRBV27 combines with J gene TRBJ1-1; TRBD1 is a possible D gene (6 bases). The CDR3 has 15 residues. The germline V gene encodes CDR1 MNHEY and CDR2 SMNVEV (reference sequence). Trimming left V 4 bases short and J 0 bases short, with 12 bases between. In DNA, the CDR3 is TGTGCCAGCAGTTCATGGCAGGGGATGAACACTGAAGCTTTCTTT. This encodes CASSSWQGMNTEAFF.

This clonotype occurred many times. The chain has TRBV4-2 and TRBJ2-7, with D tentatively TRBD2 (5 bases). The CDR3 has 15 amino acids. With 1 base removed from V and 2 bases from J, the gap between germline ends came to 12 bases. The germline V gene encodes CDR1 LGHNA and CDR2 YNFKEQ. CDR3 sequence: CASSQVAGAAYEQYF. Written as DNA, the CDR3 is TGTGCCAGCAGCCAAGTCGCGGGTGCCGCCTACGAGCAGTACTTC.

In its sample, this clonotype was seen many times. The V call is TRBV4-1, the J call TRBJ2-1; the D gene is possibly TRBD1 (5 bases). The CDR3 consists of 14 residues. Germline V gene sequence: CDR1 MGHRA, CDR2 YSYEKL. The germline V and J ends were trimmed by 1 base and 7 bases, with 11 bases remaining between them. CDR3 residues: CASSQVPGMNEQFF. Here the CDR3 DNA reads TGCGCCAGCAGCCAAGTCCCAGGGATGAATGAGCAGTTCTTC.

This clonotype showed up many times. The rearrangement joins TRBV9 to TRBJ1-1, with D unresolved. Germline CDR1 and CDR2: SGDLS and YYNGEE. The CDR3 has 13 amino acids. V lost 1 base to trimming and J lost 7 bases, with 11 bases between them. In DNA form, the CDR3 reads TGTGCCAGCAGCGTATCAGGAACCGGTGAAGCTTTCTTT. It codes for CASSVSGTGEAFF.

This clonotype came up many times. The chain combines TRBV7-8 with TRBJ2-7; D remains ambiguous. This CDR3 is built from 12 residues. Deletions cut 1 base from V and 7 bases from J, with 8 bases between. CDR1 and CDR2 (germline): SGHVS, FQNEAQ. The CDR3 DNA reads TGTGCCAGCAGCTTAGATTCCCGGGAGCAGTACTTC. Its protein is CASSLDSREQYF. Full variable domain (remainder filled in from reference TRBV7-8 and TRBJ2-7): GAGVSQSPRYKVAKRGQDVALRCDPISGHVSLFWYQQALGQGPEFLTYFQNEAQLDKSGLPSDRFFAERPEGSVSTLKIQRTQQEDSAVYLCASSLDSREQYFGPGTRLTVT.

This clonotype has at least ten counts. The gene calls are TRBV12-3 or TRBV12-4 and TRBJ2-7; D perhaps matches TRBD1 (6 bases). Deletions cut 5 bases from V and 8 bases from J, with 13 bases between. The CDR3 loop spans 12 amino acids. CDR3 protein: CASSPNRDQQYF. The CDR3 region has the DNA TGTGCCAGCAGTCCGAACAGGGATCAGCAGTACTTC.

This clonotype was seen ten or more times. This chain links TRBV5-1 with TRBJ1-6; D ambiguous. Germline V gene data show CDR1 as SGHRS and CDR2 as YFSETQ. Trimming pared 0 bases from V and 5 bases from J, leaving 9 bases between. This CDR3 has 15 amino acids. CDR3 DNA sequence: TGCGCCAGCAGCTTGGCCCCCGGCGATAATTCACCCCTCCACTTT. This sequence encodes CASSLAPGDNSPLHF.

The chain employs TRBV24-1 and TRBJ2-2; the match to TRBD2 covers 10 bases. Losses at the gene ends were 6 bases for V and 1 base for J; bases not matched to a gene: 4. The CDR3 is made up of 16 amino acids. Germline CDR1 KGHDR, CDR2 SFDVKD. DNA for the CDR3: TGTGCCACCAGTAGCTGGACTAGCGGGAACACCGGGGAGCTGTTTTTT. Translated, it gives CATSSWTSGNTGELFF.

This clonotype was seen many times. This chain links TRBV7-2 with TRBJ1-3; no clear D. The CDR3 consists of 13 residues. V lost 5 bases and J 7 bases, leaving 12 bases between the germline ends. Germline CDR1 SGHTA, CDR2 FQGNSA. The CDR3 here is CASSERVGNTIYF. CDR3 DNA: TGTGCCAGCAGCGAGAGGGTTGGGAACACCATATATTTT.

This clonotype showed up many times. The chain has TRBV12-3 or TRBV12-4 and TRBJ1-3, with D possibly being TRBD1 (5 bases). CDR3 length equals 15 residues. V lost 6 bases and J lost 0, with 12 bases in between. The CDR3 nucleotides read TGTGCCAGCAGCCCATCGACAGCCTCTGGAAACACCATATATTTT. This encodes CASSPSTASGNTIYF.

At least ten counts were recorded for this clonotype. CDR3 bases: TGTGCCAGCAGTCCCAGGTTGCGACAGGACCGTAATGAGCAGTTCTTC. This encodes CASSPRLRQDRNEQFF. The chain combines TRBV12-3 or TRBV12-4 with TRBJ2-1; TRBD1 might be the D (6 bases). V lost 5 bases and J 7 bases, leaving 21 bases between the germline ends. The CDR3 extends over 16 amino acids.

This clonotype showed up many times. The chain employs TRBV7-6 and TRBJ1-1, with TRBD1 identical over 9 bases. V lost 6 bases and J lost 2; bases outside the gene matches: 7. The CDR3 totals 15 residues. Germline CDR1 and CDR2: SGHVS and FNYEAQ. The CDR3 DNA reads TGTGCCAGCAGGCCAGACACAGGGGGCAACACTGAAGCTTTCTTT. Translated, it gives CASRPDTGGNTEAFF.

This clonotype occurred many times. The chain carries TRBV5-5 and TRBJ1-2, with D tentatively TRBD1 (5 bases). With 1 base removed from V and 8 bases from J, the gap between germline ends came to 27 bases. Germline loops: CDR1 SGHKS, CDR2 YYEKEE (reference sequence). The CDR3 runs 18 residues. The chain's CDR3 is CASSLLLRDPGDRGGYTF. The CDR3 DNA follows: TGTGCCAGCAGCTTGCTCCTCCGGGACCCGGGTGACCGAGGGGGCTACACCTTC.

Notes on this clonotype: This may arise from a read error, as a much more abundant clone is one base away. The chain links TRBV28 to TRBJ2-1; the D gene is possibly TRBD2 (6 bases). There are 14 residues in the CDR3. The germline gives CDR1 MDHEN, CDR2 SYDVKM. This CDR3 is CASSLRDSDNEQFF. Here the CDR3 DNA reads TGTGCCAGCAGTTTAAGGGACTCCGACAATGAGCAGTTCTTC. Full variable domain (missing parts from reference TRBV28 and TRBJ2-1): DVKVTQSSRYLVKRTGEKVFLECVQDMDHENMFWYRQDPGLGLRLIYFSYDVKMKEKGDIPEGYSVSREKKERFSLILESASTNQTSMYLCASSLRDSDNEQFFGPGTRLTVL.

In this sample, this clonotype turned up many times. The rearrangement links TRBV27 to TRBJ1-5; unclear D gene. Trimming removed 4 bases at V and 3 bases at J, with 7 bases between. The length of the CDR3 is 13 residues. Germline lookup yields CDR1 MNHEY and CDR2 SMNVEV (reference sequence). This chain's CDR3 is CASSYGFNQPQHF. The CDR3 bases are TGTGCCAGCAGTTACGGTTTCAATCAGCCCCAGCATTTT.

In its sample, this clonotype was seen many times. The CDR3 loop reads CASRRGLFTGELFF. CDR3 in DNA: TGTGCCAGCCGCAGGGGGCTGTTTACCGGGGAGCTGTTTTTT. V gene TRBV7-3 combines with J gene TRBJ2-2, with 8 nucleotides matching TRBD1. V shed 8 bases, J shed 5 bases, and the junction held 7 bases outside the gene matches. The V gene's germline CDR1 is SGHTA and CDR2 FQGTGA. This CDR3 region has 14 residues.

The chain combines TRBV7-2 with TRBJ2-1, with a weak D call TRBD1 (6 bases). The CDR3 runs 21 residues. Trimming took off 5 bases at V and 1 base at J, with 30 bases between the two ends. In germline, CDR1 is SGHTA, CDR2 FQGNSA. Here the CDR3 DNA reads TGTGCCAGCAGCCTCCCGGAGGACCCAGCACAGGGTGAGGGTTCCTACAATGAGCAGTTCTTC. Its translation is CASSLPEDPAQGEGSYNEQFF.

In this sample, this clonotype turned up many times. This chain uses TRBV10-3 with TRBJ2-7; TRBD2 matches 7 bases. Trimming cost V 5 bases and J 7 bases; bases outside gene matches: 5. Germline lookup yields CDR1 ENHRY and CDR2 SYGVKD. The CDR3 is 12 amino acids. Here the CDR3 DNA reads TGTGCCATCAGTAGCGGGGCGGAAGAGCAGTACGTC. It translates to CAISSGAEEQYV.

This clonotype was detected ten times or more. V and J are TRBV18 and TRBJ1-1; a weak D match, TRBD1 (5 bases). With 2 bases removed from V and 6 bases from J, the gap between germline ends came to 13 bases. The V gene's germline CDR1 is KGHSH and CDR2 LQKENI. There are 14 residues in the CDR3. In DNA, the CDR3 is TGTGCCAGCTCACCAGGCTGGGGGAAGTCTGAAGCTTTCTTT. It translates to CASSPGWGKSEAFF.